One sample yielded the 15 T cell receptor beta chains listed below, sequenced in a study of metastatic and nonmetastatic thyroid tumors. MiXCR reprocessed the PCR reads for TCRdb. The data show 55,000 or so clones, over 15% seen once. Treatment of any kind had been given to no patient before thyroid surgery. Sequencing was carried out using blood. The receptors were sampled from a female donor with papillary thyroid cancer or a benign thyroid nodule (not recorded which). Some clones in this sample may be carry-over from other donors' samples.

This clone was recorded many times. The rearrangement uses TRBV7-2 and TRBJ2-3; 7 bases align to TRBD2. J gave up 5 bases and V 1 base, and 9 bases lay outside the gene matches. CDR1 is SGHTA and CDR2 is FQGNSA in the germline V gene. The CDR3 runs 16 residues. CDR3 amino acids: CASSLGGRASRDTQYF. DNA of the CDR3: TGTGCCAGCAGCTTAGGCGGGAGAGCCTCCAGAGATACGCAGTATTTT. The full variable domain, rest sourced from reference TRBV7-2 and TRBJ2-3, is GAGVSQSPSNKVTEKGKDVELRCDPISGHTALYWYRQSLGQGLEFLIYFQGNSAPDKSGLPSDRFSAERTGGSVSTLTIQRTQQEDSAVYLCASSLGGRASRDTQYFGPGTRLTVL.

This clone was recorded at least ten times. The chain carries TRBV29-1 and TRBJ2-7; possible D gene TRBD1, 5 bases. This CDR3 has 12 residues. Trimming left V 1 base short and J 3 bases short, with 7 bases between. CDR1 and CDR2 (germline): SQVTM, ANQGSEA. The CDR3 loop reads CSVEGQGYEQYF. The CDR3 DNA is TGCAGCGTTGAAGGGCAGGGCTACGAGCAGTACTTC.

The chain carries TRBV20-1 and TRBJ2-7; 10 nucleotides align to TRBD2. Losses at the gene ends were 7 bases for V and 3 bases for J; bases not matched to a gene: 15. Germline assignment: CDR1 DFQATT and CDR2 SNEGSKA (reference sequence). The CDR3 sequence is 16 residues long. The chain's CDR3 is CSVPATKLAGSYEQYF. The CDR3 coding sequence is TGCAGTGTTCCGGCTACAAAACTAGCGGGAAGCTACGAGCAGTACTTC.

This clone was observed a few times. V usage is TRBV2 and J usage is TRBJ2-7, with 7 bases aligning to TRBD2. V dropped 7 bases and J dropped 10; count of bases not matched to a gene: 10. CDR1 is SNHLY and CDR2 is FYNNEI in the germline V gene. The CDR3 totals 12 residues. The CDR3 DNA sequence: TGTGCCAGCAAGCTGGAGGCGGGGGATCAGTACTTC. Its protein is CASKLEAGDQYF.

This clone has a handful of counts. With a much larger clone just one base away, this may be a read error. This chain uses TRBV10-2 with TRBJ2-7; the D gene is possibly TRBD1 (8 bases). Germline V gives CDR1 WSHSY, CDR2 SAAADI. The CDR3 runs to 16 residues. The CDR3 DNA reads as TGCGCCGGCAGTGAACAGGGGGAAGGACTAGCCTACGAGCAGTACTTC. Encoded protein: CAGSEQGEGLAYEQYF.

This clone showed up many times. In DNA, the CDR3 is TGTGCCAGCAGTTTACGCCTAAGCCGACGGGGGGGGGAGACCCAGTACTTC. Translation: CASSLRLSRRGGETQYF. V gene TRBV12-3 or TRBV12-4 combines with J gene TRBJ2-5; 8 positions match TRBD2. This CDR3 region has 17 residues. With 2 bases clipped from V and 5 bases from J, the junction kept 13 bases outside the gene matches.

This clone has at least ten counts. The V gene is TRBV10-1, the J gene TRBJ2-7; D is perhaps TRBD1 or TRBD2 (5 bases each). V dropped 4 bases and J dropped 6 bases, with 19 bases sitting between them. CDR3 size: 15 residues. Germline V CDR1 and CDR2: WNHNN, SYGVQD (reference sequence). CDR3 sequence reads: CASSGSGRAMGEQYF. As DNA, the CDR3 is TGCGCCAGCAGTGGGAGCGGCAGGGCGATGGGCGAGCAGTACTTC.

This clone was found many times. This chain joins TRBV20-1 and TRBJ1-6; D may be TRBD1 (5 bases). The germline CDR1 and CDR2 sequences are DFQATT and SNEGSKA (reference sequence). The CDR3 contains 13 residues. V lost 3 bases to trimming and J lost 4 bases, with 7 bases between them. CDR3 protein: CSARGTYNSPLHF. The DNA for the CDR3 is TGCAGTGCTAGGGGGACGTATAATTCACCCCTCCACTTT.

Ten or more counts support this clone. V usage is TRBV5-1 and J usage is TRBJ2-1; D gene unclear. The CDR3 has 13 amino acids. V dropped 3 bases and J dropped 8 bases, with 12 bases sitting between them. CDR1 SGHRS and CDR2 YFSETQ come from the germline V gene. CDR3 coding DNA: TGCGCCAGCAGCTCCATACTCGAGGATGAGCAGTTCTTC. Its protein is CASSSILEDEQFF.

There are many counts of this clone. The chain is built from TRBV6-1 and TRBJ1-1; 7 bases line up with TRBD1. Germline V lookup: CDR1 MNHNS, CDR2 SASEGT. J lost 0 bases, V lost 6 bases, and 10 bases had no gene match. This CDR3 spans 16 amino acids. The CDR3 region has the DNA TGTGCCAGCAGCGGCGGACAGGCAACAATGAACACTGAAGCTTTCTTT. Translation gives CASSGGQATMNTEAFF.

This clone was recorded a few times. CDR3: CSASDPRQGAYNSPLHF. CDR3 DNA: TGCAGTGCTAGCGATCCCCGGCAGGGGGCGTATAATTCACCCCTCCACTTT. The V and J genes are TRBV20-1 and TRBJ1-6, with 8 bases aligning to TRBD1. Germline V gives CDR1 DFQATT, CDR2 SNEGSKA (reference sequence). The V and J ends lost 3 bases and 4 bases, in that order; junction bases with no gene match: 11. The CDR3 spans 17 residues.

This clone appeared many times. The chain recombines TRBV30 with TRBJ1-3, with TRBD1 as a possible D gene (5 bases). CDR1 is GTSNPN, CDR2 SVGIG, per germline (reference sequence). V was clipped by 3 bases and J by 2 bases, with 14 bases between them. This CDR3 region has 15 residues. The CDR3 is CAWSLTAGAGNTIYF. In nucleotides, the CDR3 is TGTGCCTGGAGCTTGACGGCGGGGGCTGGAAACACCATATATTTT.

The sample holds many counts of this clone. The chain combines TRBV20-1 with TRBJ1-2; D uncertain. The CDR3 is made up of 12 amino acids. Trimming pared 3 bases from V and 4 bases from J, leaving 9 bases between. Germline CDR1 is DFQATT and CDR2 is SNEGSKA (reference sequence). CDR3 in amino acids: CSASEVGYGYTF. For the CDR3, the DNA is TGCAGTGCTAGCGAAGTCGGCTATGGCTACACCTTC.

Ten or more counts support this clone. This could be a read error, since a much larger clone is one nucleotide away. The sample has other DNA sequences that encode this CDR3 too. The chain joins TRBV5-1 to TRBJ2-7; D may be TRBD2 (7 bases). Trimming shortened V by 4 bases and J by 5 bases, and 16 bases separated the two germline ends. The V gene's germline CDR1 is SGHRS and CDR2 YFSETQ. This CDR3 has 14 amino acids. The CDR3 DNA is TGCGCCAGCAGCCTCCAAGGGGGGGGGCACGAGCAGTACTTC. Translation gives CASSLQGGGHEQYF.

This clone was detected a few times. The junction shows a germline mismatch at one end, possibly a read error. This chain joins TRBV6-1 and TRBJ2-1, with 9 bases that match TRBD2. CDR1 and CDR2 from the germline V gene are MNHNS and SASEGT. CDR3 length equals 14 residues. CDR3 loop: CASSEAGLAYEHFF. DNA of the CDR3: TGTGCCAGCAGTGAAGCGGGACTAGCTTATGAGCATTTCTTC.